The 20 T cell receptor beta chains below all came from one sample that was sequenced in a study of blood T cell repertoires in COVID-19. Clones were read by immunoSEQ multiplex PCR, and TCRdb kept only the in-frame ones, dropping some. The sample shows tens of thousands of clones, more than 75% of them seen only once. Sequenced sample: peripheral blood. These receptors originate from a man aged 65 to 85 with acute or convalescent COVID-19.

V usage is TRBV18 and J usage is TRBJ1-4; D gene uncertain. The CDR3 contains 15 residues. The germline CDR1 and CDR2 sequences are KGHSH and LQKENI. With 4 bases removed from V and 5 bases from J, the gap between germline ends came to 14 bases. The CDR3 sequence: CASSLGRQANEKLFF. The CDR3 DNA sequence: TGTGCCAGCTCACTGGGCCGCCAGGCAAATGAAAAACTGTTTTTT.

The rearrangement joins TRBV27 to TRBJ1-1; D not resolved. Per the germline V gene, CDR1 is MNHEY and CDR2 is SMNVEV (reference sequence). V was shortened by 0 bases and J by 0 bases, with 5 bases between the two germline ends. The CDR3 has 14 amino acids. This chain's CDR3 is CASSLSGMNTEAFF. CDR3 bases: TGTGCCAGCAGTTTATCCGGGATGAACACTGAAGCTTTCTTT.

In this sample, this clone turned up a few times. The chain is built from TRBV28 and TRBJ1-2; 8 positions match TRBD1. Germline V gene sequence: CDR1 MDHEN, CDR2 SYDVKM. This CDR3 has 15 residues. The V gene end was trimmed by 4 bases and the J gene end by 5 bases; junction bases not matched to a gene: 9. CDR3 bases: TGTGCCAGCAGTTCCCTCCAGGGGGCCTGGTATGGCTACACCTTC. Translation gives CASSSLQGAWYGYTF.

Only a few counts were recorded for this clone. The J gene is TRBJ1-5, the V gene TRBV7-9; TRBD1 is a possible D gene (6 bases). The germline V and J ends were trimmed by 5 bases and 3 bases, with 11 bases remaining between them. Germline lookup yields CDR1 SEHNR and CDR2 FQNEAQ (reference sequence). The CDR3 has 14 residues. CDR3 loop: CASSPDSTNQPQHF. CDR3 DNA: TGTGCCAGCAGCCCGGACAGCACCAATCAGCCCCAGCATTTT. Full variable domain (missing parts from reference TRBV7-9 and TRBJ1-5): DTGVSQNPRHKITKRGQNVTFRCDPISEHNRLYWYRQTLGQGPEFLTYFQNEAQLEKSRLLSDRFSAERPKGSFSTLEIQRTEQGDSAMYLCASSPDSTNQPQHFGDGTRLSIL.

This clone came up once. The chain links TRBV5-4 to TRBJ1-1; 7 positions agree with TRBD1. Trimming removed 7 bases from V and 0 bases from J; junction bases left unmatched: 9. The CDR3 has 15 residues. Looked up from germline, CDR1 is SGHNT and CDR2 is YYREEE (reference sequence). CDR3 sequence: CASQRGRGVNTEAFF. In nucleotides, the CDR3 is TGTGCCAGCCAAAGGGGCAGGGGGGTGAACACTGAAGCTTTCTTT. The full variable domain, completed using reference TRBV5-4 and TRBJ1-1, is ETGVTQSPTHLIKTRGQQVTLRCSSQSGHNTVSWYQQALGQGPQFIFQYYREEENGRGNFPPRFSGLQFPNYSSELNVNALELDDSALYLCASQRGRGVNTEAFFGQGTRLTVV.

The rearrangement uses TRBV18 and TRBJ2-2; D is perhaps TRBD2 (5 bases). CDR1 KGHSH and CDR2 LQKENI come from the germline V gene. There are 16 residues in the CDR3. Trimming left V 3 bases short and J 6 bases short, with 17 bases between. CDR3 sequence reads: CASSPGPGAVAGELFF. The CDR3 DNA sequence: TGTGCCAGCTCACCCGGGCCAGGAGCGGTTGCCGGGGAGCTGTTTTTT.

This chain joins TRBV13 and TRBJ2-1; 11 nucleotides line up with TRBD2. This CDR3 is built from 16 residues. The V gene end was trimmed by 3 bases and the J gene end by 7 bases; junction bases not matched to a gene: 8. The V gene's germline CDR1 is PRHDT and CDR2 FYEKMQ (reference sequence). The CDR3, as DNA: TGTGCCAGCAGCTTTTCCGGGACTAGCGGCACGAATGAGCAGTTCTTC. Its protein is CASSFSGTSGTNEQFF. The full variable domain, in which reference TRBV13 and TRBJ2-1 provide the parts outside the CDR3, is AAGVIQSPRHLIKEKRETATLKCYPIPRHDTVYWYQQGPGQDPQFLISFYEKMQSDKGSIPDRFSAQQFSDYHSELNMSSLELGDSALYFCASSFSGTSGTNEQFFGPGTRLTVL.

The J gene is TRBJ2-3, the V gene TRBV21-1; the table's D gene call, TRBD2, was not cross checked with the DNA. TRBV21-1 is marked as a pseudogene. The length of the CDR3 is 18 residues. The CDR3 reads CASSVPRGREAYTDTQYF. In nucleotides, the CDR3 is TGTGCCAGCAGCGTACCCCGGGGGCGGGAGGCTTACACAGATACGCAGTATTTT.

This CDR3 is CASSWGTSGSQETQYF. CDR3 bases: TGTGCCAGCAGTTGGGGGACTAGCGGGAGTCAAGAGACCCAGTACTTC. The chain carries TRBV27 and TRBJ2-5; 14 nucleotides align to TRBD2. With V trimmed by 4 bases and J by 2 bases, 3 bases remained unmatched. There are 16 residues in the CDR3. CDR1 and CDR2 (germline): MNHEY, SMNVEV (reference sequence).

The chain links TRBV6-5 to TRBJ1-2; D is perhaps TRBD1 (6 bases). The CDR3 contains 14 residues. Germline CDR1 and CDR2: MNHEY and SVGAGI. This CDR3 is CVTLRGGGSYGYTF. The CDR3 DNA reads TGTGTCACACTTCGTGGGGGCGGATCCTATGGCTACACCTTC.

The chain is built from TRBV7-2 and TRBJ2-7, with TRBD2 matching 9 bases. Germline loops: CDR1 SGHTA, CDR2 FQGNSA. Trimming removed 4 bases from V and 10 bases from J; junction bases left unmatched: 8. This CDR3 contains 13 residues. CDR3 residues: CASSSNLAGRQYV. The CDR3 bases are TGTGCCAGCAGCTCTAACCTAGCGGGGAGACAGTACGTC.

Only one count was recorded for this clone. The sample holds other DNA sequences that translate to the same CDR3. CDR3 sequence: CASSPLAGSSTDTQYF. As DNA, the CDR3 is TGTGCCAGCTCACCACTAGCAGGGTCCAGCACAGATACGCAGTATTTT. This chain joins TRBV18 and TRBJ2-3, with D possibly matching TRBD1 (5 bases). Trimming pared 1 base from V and 0 bases from J, leaving 11 bases between. This CDR3 region has 16 residues. Germline V gene data show CDR1 as KGHSH and CDR2 as LQKENI. The full variable domain, with the rest looked up from reference TRBV18 and TRBJ2-3, is NAGVMQNPRHLVRRRGQEARLRCSPMKGHSHVYWYRQLPEEGLKFMVYLQKENIIDESGMPKERFSAEFPKEGPSILRIQQVVRGDSAAYFCASSPLAGSSTDTQYFGPGTRLTVL.

This chain joins TRBV6-2 or TRBV6-3 and TRBJ1-4, with D hard to call. Looked up from germline, CDR1 is MNHEY and CDR2 is SVGEGT. The V and J ends lost 0 bases and 2 bases respectively, with 13 bases between them. This CDR3 comprises 17 residues. In DNA, the CDR3 is TGTGCCAGCAGTTACTCGTGGGCGAGTACGACTAATGAAAAACTGTTTTTT. Translating it yields CASSYSWASTTNEKLFF.

The chain uses TRBV3-1 (or the pseudogene TRBV3-2) and TRBJ2-5, with TRBD1 matching over 10 bases. The CDR3 has 15 residues. J was trimmed by 5 bases and V by 3 bases; bases with no gene match: 6. Germline CDR1 is LGHDT and CDR2 is YNNKEL (reference sequence). In DNA, the CDR3 is TGTGCCAGCAGCCAGAGGACAGGGGGGTTGGAGACCCAGTACTTC. Its protein is CASSQRTGGLETQYF.

V usage is TRBV5-4 and J usage is TRBJ2-7, with 7 bases aligning to TRBD2. The V gene's germline CDR1 is SGHNT and CDR2 YYREEE (reference sequence). V shed 0 bases, J shed 4 bases, and the junction held 7 bases outside the gene matches. The CDR3 spans 15 residues. CDR3: CASSLGGGDLYEQYV. The CDR3 nucleotides are TGTGCCAGCAGCTTGGGGGGAGGGGATTTATACGAGCAGTACGTC.

This rearrangement joins TRBV18 to TRBJ1-3; D call uncertain. Trimming shortened V by 6 bases and J by 1 base, and 13 bases separated the two germline ends. This CDR3 is built from 15 residues. Looked up from germline, CDR1 is KGHSH and CDR2 is LQKENI. CDR3 region: CASSSAADSGNTIYF. CDR3 in DNA: TGTGCCAGCTCGTCGGCGGCGGATTCTGGAAACACCATATATTTT.

The J gene is TRBJ2-4, the V gene TRBV28, with D perhaps TRBD2 (5 bases). Trimming pared 8 bases from V and 2 bases from J, leaving 13 bases between. CDR1 MDHEN and CDR2 SYDVKM come from the germline V gene. The length of the CDR3 is 14 residues. In DNA form, the CDR3 reads TGTGCCAGCCGGGAAGTGGGTACCAAAAACATTCAGTACTTC. It yields the protein CASREVGTKNIQYF.

CDR3 region: CASSLDRLSSYNEQFF. In DNA form, the CDR3 reads TGCGCCAGCAGCTTGGATCGACTGAGCTCCTACAATGAGCAGTTCTTC. The chain recombines TRBV5-1 with TRBJ2-1, with D uncertain. The CDR3 extends over 16 amino acids. Trimming stripped 0 bases from V and 0 bases from J, with 10 bases between. Germline loops: CDR1 SGHRS, CDR2 YFSETQ. Using reference TRBV5-1 and TRBJ2-1 for the parts outside the CDR3, the full variable domain is KAGVTQTPRYLIKTRGQQVTLSCSPISGHRSVSWYQQTPGQGLQFLFEYFSETQRNKGNFPGRFSGRQFSNSRSEMNVSTLELGDSALYLCASSLDRLSSYNEQFFGPGTRLTVL.

The chain employs TRBV12-5 and TRBJ2-3; 8 nucleotides agree with TRBD2. The CDR3 loop spans 17 amino acids. J gave up 2 bases and V 4 bases, and 11 bases lay outside the gene matches. Germline CDR1 and CDR2: LGHNT and FRNRAP. The chain's CDR3 is CASGSPKSGGPTDTQYF. The CDR3 nucleotides read TGTGCTAGTGGTTCCCCGAAGTCGGGAGGGCCCACAGATACGCAGTATTTT.

The CDR3 nucleotides are TGTGCCAGCAGCGGCGGGGGGGACACAGATACGCAGTATTTT. Translated, it gives CASSGGGDTDTQYF. V usage is TRBV11-3 and J usage is TRBJ2-3, with TRBD2 matching over 9 bases. The J segment lost 2 bases and the V segment lost 5 bases, leaving 2 bases of the junction unmatched. Germline V gene lookup returns CDR1 SGHNT and CDR2 YENEEA. The length of the CDR3 is 14 residues.